This T cell receptor (beta chain) was identified in a study of vaccination and CD4 T cells after COVID-19. In the study overall: Two-dose vaccination with either BNT162b2 or mRNA-1273 was given to participants. Study results and caveats: Only after vaccination were a median about 90% of convalescents' reactive clones seen.

Oncomine TCR Beta short-read sequencing was applied to DNA from cultured CD4+ T cells. The template was genomic DNA from cultured CD4+ T cells. MiXCR was run by TCRdb on the PCR reads, yielding one entry per CDR3 protein. The top ten hold about 14% of the sample, which has roughly 15,000 distinct CDR3 sequences, 55% to 65% seen once. This clonotype came up a few times. Its antigen is unidentified. Per the germline V gene, CDR1 is LGHDT and CDR2 is YNNKEL (reference sequence). Between the trimmed V and J ends, which lost 4 bases and 1 base, there was a span of 10 bases. CDR3 length equals 15 residues. Treatment here: roughly 11-day PBMC culture with coronavirus spike peptide pools or control peptides (ViraFEST assay).

This chain connects TRBV3-1 to TRBJ2-2; D might be TRBD1 or TRBD2, each matching 5 bases. The specimen was CD4+ T cells from blood, cultured in vitro. The receptor was derived from a human donor who had recovered from COVID-19. The CDR3 nucleotides are TGTGCCAGCAGCCGGGGACCGCTGAACACCGGGGAGCTGTTTTTT. It codes for CASSRGPLNTGELFF. The variable domain in full, completed from reference TRBV3-1 and TRBJ2-2, reads DTAVSQTPKYLVTQMGNDKSIKCEQNLGHDTMYWYKQDSKKFLKIMFSYNNKELIINETVPNRFSPKSPDKAHLNLHINSLELGDSAVYFCASSRGPLNTGELFFGEGSRLTVL.